The next 22 T cell receptor beta chains were all read from a single sample in a study of OX40 agonist ivuxolimab in advanced cancers. Produced via immunoSEQ multiplex PCR; TCRdb's table is partial and in-frame only. The sample holds 20,000 or so clones, 75% to 85% seen once. Sample: CD4+ or CD8+ T cells sorted from blood, taken in a trial of the OX40 agonist ivuxolimab. The receptors were gathered from an adult with an advanced solid tumor such as melanoma, head and neck, liver or kidney cancer.

The V and J genes are TRBV9 and TRBJ2-1; no clear D. Germline loops: CDR1 SGDLS, CDR2 YYNGEE. Trimming removed 3 bases at V and 5 bases at J, with 12 bases between. The CDR3 consists of 14 residues. The chain's CDR3 is CASSGRSRDNEQFF. For the CDR3, the DNA is TGTGCCAGCAGCGGCCGGTCCAGAGACAATGAGCAGTTCTTC.

The V call is TRBV7-6, the J call TRBJ1-1, with D hard to call. The germline V gene encodes CDR1 SGHVS and CDR2 FNYEAQ. The CDR3 totals 14 residues. Trimming left V 1 base short and J 6 bases short, with 12 bases between. The DNA of the CDR3 is TGTGCCAGCAGCTTAGGGACTCCTAAGGCTGAAGCTTTCTTT. This codes for CASSLGTPKAEAFF. Full variable domain (remainder filled in from reference TRBV7-6 and TRBJ1-1): GAGVSQSPRYKVTKRGQDVALRCDPISGHVSLYWYRQALGQGPEFLTYFNYEAQQDKSGLPNDRFSAERPEGSISTLTIQRTEQRDSAMYRCASSLGTPKAEAFFGQGTRLTVV.

V and J are TRBV18 and TRBJ2-5, with unresolved D. Germline V gene sequence: CDR1 KGHSH, CDR2 LQKENI. The CDR3 covers 11 residues. Trimming left V 8 bases short and J 4 bases short, with 8 bases between. The CDR3 loop reads CASPVGETQYF. The CDR3 DNA sequence: TGTGCCAGCCCGGTAGGAGAGACCCAGTACTTC.

CDR3 sequence reads: CASSPGLAGSDEQFF. In DNA form, the CDR3 reads TGTGCCAGCAGCCCGGGACTAGCGGGATCGGATGAGCAGTTCTTC. This chain joins TRBV7-3 and TRBJ2-1, with 13 positions matching TRBD2. Germline V gene lookup returns CDR1 SGHTA and CDR2 FQGTGA. The CDR3 covers 15 residues. The V and J ends lost 5 bases and 8 bases, in that order; junction bases with no gene match: 6.

The chain joins TRBV18 to TRBJ2-5, with 10 bases identical to TRBD2. Germline CDR1 is KGHSH and CDR2 is LQKENI. This CDR3 comprises 18 residues. V lost 1 base and J lost 4; bases outside the gene matches: 12. This CDR3 is CASSPLSGRPRAAETQYF. The CDR3 nucleotides are TGTGCCAGCTCACCACTTAGCGGGAGGCCAAGGGCCGCAGAGACCCAGTACTTC.

The chain joins TRBV6-6 to TRBJ2-1; 11 bases match TRBD2. CDR1 MNHNY and CDR2 SVGAGI come from the germline V gene (reference sequence). The trim removed 6 bases at V and 7 bases at J, leaving 8 bases unmatched. The length of the CDR3 is 15 residues. This CDR3 reads CASSHLAGGGNEQFF. The CDR3 DNA sequence: TGTGCCAGCAGCCATCTAGCGGGAGGAGGGAATGAGCAGTTCTTC.

The chain is built from TRBV13 and TRBJ2-5; a possible D gene is TRBD2 (6 bases). Germline CDR1 reads PRHDT; CDR2 reads FYEKMQ (reference sequence). The CDR3 runs 15 residues. The V end was cut by 8 bases, the J end by 3 bases, with 19 bases between. In DNA, the CDR3 is TGTGCCAGCGCCGACCAGAGTGGAGGGGAAGAGACCCAGTACTTC. Amino acid sequence: CASADQSGGEETQYF.

The chain has TRBV5-1 and TRBJ1-6; 7 bases are a match to TRBD1. Trimming took 0 bases from V and 4 from J; bases not matched to a gene: 4. The CDR3 covers 16 residues. Germline V gives CDR1 SGHRS, CDR2 YFSETQ. This CDR3 reads CASSLAGTAYNSPLHF. The CDR3 nucleotides are TGCGCCAGCAGCTTGGCCGGGACAGCGTATAATTCACCCCTCCACTTT. The full variable domain, in which reference TRBV5-1 and TRBJ1-6 provide the parts outside the CDR3, is KAGVTQTPRYLIKTRGQQVTLSCSPISGHRSVSWYQQTPGQGLQFLFEYFSETQRNKGNFPGRFSGRQFSNSRSEMNVSTLELGDSALYLCASSLAGTAYNSPLHFGNGTRLTVT.

V and J are TRBV2 and TRBJ1-5; possible D gene TRBD1, 6 bases. Deletions cut 1 base from V and 6 bases from J, with 13 bases between. The CDR3 contains 15 residues. Germline loops: CDR1 SNHLY, CDR2 FYNNEI. The chain's CDR3 is CASSEVEGGGQPQHF. The CDR3 bases are TGTGCCAGCAGTGAAGTGGAGGGAGGGGGTCAGCCCCAGCATTTT.

This clone has just one count. The rearrangement links TRBV6-5 to TRBJ1-1; 8 nucleotides agree with TRBD1. With 5 bases clipped from V and 1 base from J, the junction kept 3 bases outside the gene matches. Per germline, CDR1 MNHEY and CDR2 SVGAGI. The CDR3 has 14 amino acids. The CDR3 sequence is CASSAGGANTEAFF. In DNA form, the CDR3 reads TGTGCCAGCAGTGCAGGGGGCGCGAACACTGAAGCTTTCTTT.

This chain joins TRBV2 and TRBJ2-7, with TRBD1 identical over 8 bases. This CDR3 has 16 residues. Trimming at V came to 0 bases and at J to 0 bases, leaving 4 bases not matched to a gene. Germline loops: CDR1 SNHLY, CDR2 FYNNEI. The CDR3 protein is CASSEAQGASSYEQYF. In DNA, the CDR3 is TGTGCCAGCAGTGAAGCGCAGGGGGCGAGCTCCTACGAGCAGTACTTC.

The genes are TRBV6-5 and TRBJ1-5; tentatively, D is TRBD1 (6 bases). From germline, CDR1 is MNHEY and CDR2 SVGAGI. V was trimmed by 5 bases and J by 7 bases, leaving 12 bases between them. This CDR3 spans 13 amino acids. CDR3 bases: TGTGCCAGCAGTCCGGACAGAAAACAGCCCCAGCATTTT. Translated: CASSPDRKQPQHF.

This chain connects TRBV30 to TRBJ1-6, with 9 bases lining up with TRBD1. V shed 4 bases and J 8 bases; nucleotides not matched to a gene: 6. The CDR3 contains 14 residues. Germline-derived CDR1 and CDR2 are GTSNPN and SVGIG (reference sequence). The CDR3 region has the DNA TGTGCCTGGACAGCCGGGACAGGGCATTCACCCCTCCACTTT. This sequence encodes CAWTAGTGHSPLHF.

The CDR3 loop reads CASSELGQSYEQYF. CDR3 bases: TGTGCCAGCAGTGAATTGGGACAGTCCTACGAGCAGTACTTC. This chain joins TRBV6-1 and TRBJ2-7; the match to TRBD1 covers 7 bases. The length of the CDR3 is 14 residues. V was clipped by 2 bases and J by 1 base; unmatched bases: 2. Germline V gene sequence: CDR1 MNHNS, CDR2 SASEGT.

The gene calls are TRBV19 and TRBJ1-2; no firm D call. Germline V gene data show CDR1 as LNHDA and CDR2 as SQIVND (reference sequence). V lost 7 bases and J 5 bases, leaving 17 bases between the germline ends. The CDR3 consists of 14 residues. CDR3: CASNPQAMGYGYTF. CDR3 sequence (DNA): TGTGCCAGTAATCCCCAGGCGATGGGATATGGCTACACCTTC.

The rearrangement uses TRBV11-2 and TRBJ2-7, with 7 bases aligning to TRBD1. V gave up 4 bases and J gave up 0 bases; unmatched junction bases: 6. CDR1 and CDR2 from the germline V gene are SGHAT and FQNNGV. This CDR3 contains 15 residues. CDR3 sequence: CASSSSGGFSYEQYF. The CDR3 DNA is TGTGCCAGCAGCTCCTCAGGGGGTTTCTCCTACGAGCAGTACTTC.

The J gene is TRBJ1-5, the V gene TRBV2; weak D call: TRBD1 (5 bases). The CDR3 spans 13 residues. Looked up from germline, CDR1 is SNHLY and CDR2 is FYNNEI. The ends were cut back, 3 bases at V and 11 bases at J, with 14 bases in the middle. CDR3 nucleotide sequence: TGTGCCAGCAGTGACCCCCGGGGGTTGACCCAGCATTTT. It encodes CASSDPRGLTQHF.

The chain carries TRBV10-3 and TRBJ2-3, with D uncertain. The CDR3 consists of 16 residues. Germline loops: CDR1 ENHRY, CDR2 SYGVKD. The germline V and J ends were trimmed by 2 bases and 4 bases, with 16 bases remaining between them. CDR3 bases: TGTGCCATCAGTGAGCCGAGAACGGGTCAGTCAGATACGCAGTATTTT. Protein sequence: CAISEPRTGQSDTQYF.

This sequence joins TRBV4-1 and TRBJ2-7, with 7 bases matching TRBD2. This CDR3 region has 14 residues. The J segment lost 5 bases and the V segment lost 0 bases, leaving 4 bases of the junction unmatched. Looked up from germline, CDR1 is MGHRA and CDR2 is YSYEKL. The chain's CDR3 is CASSQDRGDHEQYF. In nucleotides, the CDR3 is TGCGCCAGCAGCCAAGATCGGGGGGACCACGAGCAGTACTTC.

In its sample, this clone was seen once. The chain recombines TRBV11-2 with TRBJ2-5; D remains unclear. The germline gives CDR1 SGHAT, CDR2 FQNNGV. The CDR3 consists of 14 residues. Trimming shortened V by 3 bases and J by 9 bases, and 17 bases separated the two germline ends. The CDR3 DNA reads TGTGCCAGCAGCTTTGATTCCTCCAGGCTAGCCCAGTACTTC. Translation gives CASSFDSSRLAQYF.

The V gene is TRBV7-3, the J gene TRBJ2-5; 10 nucleotides match TRBD2. In germline, CDR1 is SGHTA, CDR2 FQGTGA. The V and J ends lost 5 bases and 1 base, in that order; junction bases with no gene match: 7. This CDR3 has 16 residues. Here the CDR3 reads CASSLSGRASQETQYF. DNA of the CDR3: TGTGCCAGCAGCCTGAGCGGGAGGGCCTCCCAAGAGACCCAGTACTTC. Together with reference TRBV7-3 and TRBJ2-5, the CDR3 gives the full variable domain: GAGVSQTPSNKVTEKGKYVELRCDPISGHTALYWYRQSLGQGPEFLIYFQGTGAADDSGLPNDRFFAVRPEGSVSTLKIQRTERGDSAVYLCASSLSGRASQETQYFGPGTRLLVL.

This clone was recorded a few times. The V and J genes are TRBV13 and TRBJ1-2; D ambiguous. Germline values: CDR1 PRHDT, CDR2 FYEKMQ (reference sequence). This CDR3 spans 16 amino acids. V was cut by 1 base and J by 0 bases, with 12 bases left in between. The CDR3 loop reads CASSLAQDGANYGYTF. The CDR3, as DNA: TGTGCCAGCAGCTTAGCCCAGGACGGGGCTAACTATGGCTACACCTTC.